This TCR beta chain comes out of a study of CD8 T cells in Susac syndrome. RNA in amounts of roughly 0.5 to 1 ug was reverse transcribed with random hexamers. Each CDR3 protein is one row after TCRdb ran MiXCR on the immunoSEQ multiplex PCR reads. The sample shows about 190,000 distinct CDR3 sequences, approximately 94% of them seen only once. The TCR comes from a human donor with Susac syndrome. The sequencing sample was made of CD4+ T cells from PBMCs.

The CDR3 region is CASKFRQGGNQPQHF. The CDR3 nucleotides are TGTGCCAGCAAATTCAGACAGGGAGGCAATCAGCCCCAGCATTTT. The chain recombines TRBV2 with TRBJ1-5; 7 bases are a match to TRBD1. V dropped 7 bases and J dropped 2; count of bases not matched to a gene: 8. The CDR3 is 15 residues long. The germline gives CDR1 SNHLY, CDR2 FYNNEI.